This passage covers 24 T cell receptor beta chains from one sample sequenced in a study of T-cell memory formation after mild COVID-19. One entry per CDR3 protein results from TCRdb running MiXCR on the 5' RACE reads. Altogether fewer than 650,000 distinct CDR3 sequences are present, about a fifth being singletons, with the ten largest covering around 7.7%. The sequencing input was PBMCs or a T cell subset sorted from them (not recorded which). The origin of the receptors is an adult woman who had mild COVID-19 (a few samples of this study predate the infection). Cell type and time point are not known.

A note on this clonotype: One end of the junction fails to match germline, which may point to a read error. This sequence joins TRBV7-9 and TRBJ2-5, with 12 bases identical to TRBD2. The germline V gene has CDR1 SEHNR and CDR2 FQNEAQ (reference sequence). The CDR3 runs 16 residues. The CDR3 DNA follows: TGTGCCAGCAGCCTAGCGGGGGGGCCTCCAGAAGAGACCCAGTACTTC. It yields the protein CASSLAGGPPEETQYF.

The chain links TRBV18 to TRBJ2-7; the match to TRBD2 covers 7 bases. The CDR3 runs to 14 residues. Germline CDR1 and CDR2: KGHSH and LQKENI. V lost 6 bases to trimming and J lost 2 bases; unmatched junction nucleotides: 7. CDR3 protein: CASSWGGTTYEQYF. The CDR3 nucleotides are TGTGCCAGCTCTTGGGGGGGGACCACCTACGAGCAGTACTTC.

A remark on this clonotype: A read error may account for a junction end that differs from germline. The genes are TRBV7-9 and TRBJ1-1, with TRBD1 matching over 7 bases. Looked up from germline, CDR1 is SEHNR and CDR2 is FQNEAQ (reference sequence). The CDR3 sequence is 15 residues long. CDR3 region: CASSLYSQGNTEALF. The CDR3, as DNA: TGTGCCAGCAGCCTTTACTCACAGGGGAACACTGAAGCTTTATTT.

This clonotype has only a few counts. Here the CDR3 DNA reads TGCGCCAGCAGCGCATTAGGTTACAGGTCAACAATACCAGATACGCAGTATTTT. Translation gives CASSALGYRSTIPDTQYF. The rearrangement joins TRBV5-1 to TRBJ2-3; maybe TRBD1 (5 bases). The CDR3 runs to 18 residues. The V end was cut by 4 bases, the J end by 4 bases, with 25 bases between. The V gene's germline CDR1 is SGHRS and CDR2 YFSETQ.

This clonotype was seen a handful of times. As the CDR3 is not closed by the conserved phenylalanine or tryptophan, this likely results from a read error. DNA of the CDR3: TGTGCCAGCAGCCCGGACCCGGGACAGCCCTACGAGCAGTACTTA. Translation gives CASSPDPGQPYEQYL. This rearrangement joins TRBV5-6 to TRBJ2-7, with 7 bases matching TRBD1. Trimming took 4 bases from V and 2 from J; bases not matched to a gene: 9. The CDR3 loop spans 15 amino acids. CDR1 SGHDT and CDR2 YYEEEE come from the germline V gene.

The rearrangement joins TRBV24-1 to TRBJ2-5; D perhaps matches TRBD1 (6 bases). V dropped 0 bases and J dropped 0 bases, with 10 bases sitting between them. CDR1 is KGHDR, CDR2 SFDVKD, per germline. This CDR3 spans 16 amino acids. The CDR3 spells CATSDLGWDNQETQYF. CDR3 bases: TGTGCCACCAGTGATTTGGGTTGGGACAACCAAGAGACCCAGTACTTC.

This clonotype occurred a few times. The gene calls are TRBV20-1 and TRBJ1-2, with TRBD1 as a possible D gene (6 bases). V lost 1 base to trimming and J lost 5 bases, with 17 bases between them. This CDR3 is built from 15 residues. In germline, CDR1 is DFQATT, CDR2 SNEGSKA (reference sequence). The CDR3 region has the DNA TGCAGTGCTAGAGCGCCACAGGACAGTATTTATGGCTACACCTTC. Translation: CSARAPQDSIYGYTF.

This clonotype was counted only a few times. This chain joins TRBV7-2 and TRBJ2-5; D not certain. Germline V gene data show CDR1 as SGHTA and CDR2 as FQGNSA. The V gene lost 5 bases and the J gene lost 3 bases, with 10 bases spanning the gap. The CDR3 sequence is 13 residues long. The CDR3 loop reads CASSPRWEETQYF. CDR3 in DNA: TGTGCCAGCAGCCCTCGTTGGGAAGAGACCCAGTACTTC.

The CDR3, as DNA: TGTGCCAGCAGCTTATTTGGTGGGGGACTAAACGTAGACTATGGCTACACCTTC. This codes for CASSLFGGGLNVDYGYTF. The genes are TRBV7-2 and TRBJ1-2; D is perhaps TRBD1 (5 bases). The V end lost 2 bases, the J end lost 3 bases, and 22 bases lay between the germline ends. The CDR3 is 18 residues long. The germline V gene has CDR1 SGHTA and CDR2 FQGNSA.

This clonotype has more than one count but fewer than ten. In DNA form, the CDR3 reads TGTGCCAGCAGAACCACCGGGGGGAGCCATCAGCCCCAGCATTTT. Translation: CASRTTGGSHQPQHF. The J gene is TRBJ1-5, the V gene TRBV6-5; TRBD1 might be the D (5 bases). Germline CDR1 reads MNHEY; CDR2 reads SVGAGI. There are 15 residues in the CDR3. Trimming took off 6 bases at V and 5 bases at J, with 17 bases between the two ends.

The genes are TRBV12-3 or TRBV12-4 and TRBJ2-7, with no clear D. Trimming left V 3 bases short and J 2 bases short, with 8 bases between. The CDR3 covers 13 residues. The CDR3 loop reads CASSLAAPYEQYF. The CDR3 DNA follows: TGTGCCAGCAGTTTGGCGGCCCCCTACGAGCAGTACTTC.

The chain employs TRBV6-1 and TRBJ2-1; no reliable D call. CDR3 length: 12 residues. V lost 5 bases and J 7 bases, leaving 9 bases between the germline ends. The germline gives CDR1 MNHNS, CDR2 SASEGT. As DNA, the CDR3 is TGTGCCAGCAGTCCGTCCTTAAATGAGCAGTTCTTC. Its protein is CASSPSLNEQFF.

This clonotype was detected a few times. The gene calls are TRBV27 and TRBJ2-7, with TRBD2 identical over 7 bases. Trimming at V came to 7 bases and at J to 5 bases, leaving 11 bases not matched to a gene. Germline values: CDR1 MNHEY, CDR2 SMNVEV (reference sequence). The length of the CDR3 is 14 residues. This chain's CDR3 is CASTMRRERDEQYF. Written as DNA, the CDR3 is TGTGCCAGCACTATGAGGCGGGAGAGGGACGAGCAGTACTTC.

A few counts support this clonotype. The genes are TRBV7-3 and TRBJ1-2, with 9 bases that match TRBD1. Germline trimming cut 5 bases from V and 6 bases from J; bases unmatched to any gene: 7. The CDR3 has 14 amino acids. Germline CDR1 reads SGHTA; CDR2 reads FQGTGA. CDR3 DNA: TGTGCCAGCAGCCCACAGGGGGCGGTGGATGGCTACACCTTC. Its translation is CASSPQGAVDGYTF.

The chain employs TRBV7-8 and TRBJ1-5; perhaps TRBD1 as D (5 bases). Germline V gives CDR1 SGHVS, CDR2 FQNEAQ. V lost 1 base and J lost 3, with 13 bases in between. The CDR3 is made up of 16 amino acids. CDR3 nucleotide sequence: TGTGCCAGCAGCTTAGTCGGGGGGAGGAACAATCAGCCCCAGCATTTT. Translating it yields CASSLVGGRNNQPQHF.

There are a few counts of this clonotype. This chain links TRBV21-1 with TRBJ2-6; TRBD1, the table's D call, lacks a check against the DNA. TRBV21-1 is deemed a pseudogene. This CDR3 contains 20 residues. CDR3 residues: CASSKGGQGQGYSGANVLTF. The CDR3 DNA follows: TGTGCCAGCAGCAAAGGGGGGCAAGGACAGGGCTACTCTGGGGCCAACGTCCTGACTTTC.

The chain is built from TRBV20-1 and TRBJ1-2; the D gene is possibly TRBD1 (6 bases). The CDR3 runs to 14 residues. CDR1 is DFQATT, CDR2 SNEGSKA, per germline (reference sequence). The ends were cut back, 1 base at V and 7 bases at J, with 16 bases in the middle. As DNA, the CDR3 is TGCAGTGCTAGAGTCGGCCCAGGCAGGGGTGGCTACACCTTC. Translation: CSARVGPGRGGYTF.

This clonotype was seen a handful of times. The chain employs TRBV20-1 and TRBJ1-1; D is undetermined. The CDR3 runs 15 residues. Germline assignment: CDR1 DFQATT and CDR2 SNEGSKA (reference sequence). Trimming removed 0 bases at V and 6 bases at J, with 17 bases between. CDR3 in DNA: TGCAGTGCTAGAGATCCCGGGATCGAGAGCGCTGAAGCTTTCTTT. Translating it yields CSARDPGIESAEAFF.

This clonotype has only a few counts. The chain recombines TRBV30 with TRBJ2-1; the D gene could be TRBD1 or TRBD2 (6 bases each). CDR3 size: 14 residues. Germline CDR1 and CDR2: GTSNPN and SVGIG (reference sequence). The V end was cut by 0 bases, the J end by 9 bases, with 15 bases between. The CDR3 DNA follows: TGTGCCTGGAGTGTACCCGGGGGCCGGGGTGAGCAGTTCTTC. Amino acids: CAWSVPGGRGEQFF.

This clonotype was seen a few times. The rearrangement uses TRBV20-1 and TRBJ2-3; possibly TRBD1 or TRBD2 for D (5 bases each). CDR3 length: 14 amino acids. Deletions cut 0 bases from V and 1 base from J, with 8 bases between. The V gene's germline CDR1 is DFQATT and CDR2 SNEGSKA (reference sequence). The CDR3 loop is CSARELGGTDTQYF. As DNA, the CDR3 is TGCAGTGCTAGAGAGCTGGGGGGCACAGATACGCAGTATTTT.

This chain connects TRBV24-1 to TRBJ2-1; TRBD2 aligns across 8 bases. The germline V gene has CDR1 KGHDR and CDR2 SFDVKD. This CDR3 contains 15 residues. The V gene end was trimmed by 2 bases and the J gene end by 8 bases; junction bases not matched to a gene: 7. CDR3 sequence (DNA): TGTGCCACCAGTGATTCCGGGACTAGAAGGGATGAGCAGTTCTTC. It yields the protein CATSDSGTRRDEQFF.

The rearrangement links TRBV3-1 to TRBJ1-4; D remains ambiguous. Deletions cut 0 bases from V and 7 bases from J, with 12 bases between. CDR1 is LGHDT, CDR2 YNNKEL, per germline (reference sequence). The CDR3 is made up of 15 amino acids. CDR3 DNA sequence: TGTGCCAGCAGCCAAGATCACGCCGCTTCTGAAAAACTGTTTTTT. Amino acids: CASSQDHAASEKLFF.

This clonotype was counted between two and nine times. The chain is built from TRBV7-2 and TRBJ2-7, with D maybe TRBD1 (6 bases). CDR3 length: 13 amino acids. Looked up from germline, CDR1 is SGHTA and CDR2 is FQGNSA. Trimming took off 2 bases at V and 6 bases at J, with 11 bases between the two ends. The CDR3 sequence is CASSLHVRGEQYF. As DNA, the CDR3 is TGTGCCAGCAGCTTACATGTCAGGGGCGAGCAGTACTTC. Looking up the rest from reference TRBV7-2 and TRBJ2-7 gives the full variable domain: GAGVSQSPSNKVTEKGKDVELRCDPISGHTALYWYRQSLGQGLEFLIYFQGNSAPDKSGLPSDRFSAERTGGSVSTLTIQRTQQEDSAVYLCASSLHVRGEQYFGPGTRLTVT.

The chain joins TRBV5-1 to TRBJ2-2, with TRBD1 matching over 11 bases. With 4 bases clipped from V and 3 bases from J, the junction kept 5 bases outside the gene matches. This CDR3 contains 16 residues. CDR1 and CDR2 from the germline V gene are SGHRS and YFSETQ. The CDR3 DNA is TGCGCCAGCAGCAACCGGGACAGGGGGTACACCGGGGAGCTGTTTTTT. Protein product: CASSNRDRGYTGELFF.